These 10 T cell receptor beta chains originate from one sample sequenced in a study of Ad26.COV2.S vaccination and SARS-CoV-2 variants. Using immunoSEQ multiplex PCR, the repertoire was profiled, and TCRdb retains in-frame clones only, with some absent. The top ten hold under 2.5% of the sample, which has 300,000 to 400,000 clones, 70% to 90% seen once. As to treatment: 19 received Ad26.COV2.S at low or high dose, single or two shots; 5 received placebo; per-sample allocation not given. Material that was analyzed had been drawn on day 63 after the first vaccine or placebo injection. The sample was peripheral blood, taken in a trial of Ad26.COV2.S vaccine versus placebo. These receptors originate from a person between 18 and 65 years old who received the Ad26.COV2.S COVID-19 vaccine or a placebo.

This chain links TRBV5-4 with TRBJ1-2; D might be TRBD1 (5 bases). V lost 3 bases, J lost 8 bases, and 14 bases lay in between. The CDR3 runs 13 residues. The V gene's germline CDR1 is SGHNT and CDR2 YYREEE (reference sequence). For the CDR3, the DNA is TGTGCCAGCAGCTCGGTTGGGGCGAAAGGCTACACCTTC. Residues: CASSSVGAKGYTF.

The genes are TRBV24-1 and TRBJ2-5, with 7 bases lining up with TRBD1. V was pared by 2 bases and J by 5 bases, with 10 bases of the junction left unmatched. This CDR3 has 16 residues. CDR1 KGHDR and CDR2 SFDVKD come from the germline V gene. The CDR3 here is CATSDSYRGSGETQYF. The CDR3 nucleotides are TGTGCCACCAGTGATTCGTACAGGGGCTCGGGGGAGACCCAGTACTTC.

J is TRBJ1-3 and V is TRBV5-6; TRBD1 matches 8 bases. Germline V CDR1 and CDR2: SGHDT, YYEEEE. The junction had 6 bases not matched to a gene; V was cut back by 3 bases and J by 7 bases. CDR3 size: 14 residues. CDR3 sequence: CASSWGQDFNTIYF. CDR3 sequence (DNA): TGTGCCAGCAGCTGGGGACAGGATTTTAACACCATATATTTT. Together with reference TRBV5-6 and TRBJ1-3, the CDR3 gives the full variable domain: DAGVTQSPTHLIKTRGQQVTLRCSPKSGHDTVSWYQQALGQGPQFIFQYYEEEERQRGNFPDRFSGHQFPNYSSELNVNALLLGDSALYLCASSWGQDFNTIYFGEGSWLTVV.

This rearrangement joins TRBV6-6 to TRBJ1-1; 8 nucleotides match TRBD1. Unmatched junction bases numbered 7, after V lost 6 bases and J lost 4 bases. Germline V gives CDR1 MNHNY, CDR2 SVGAGI (reference sequence). This CDR3 comprises 14 residues. The CDR3 DNA follows: TGTGCCAGCAGCACGAGGACAGGGACCACTGAAGCTTTCTTT. Residues: CASSTRTGTTEAFF.

The chain employs TRBV19 and TRBJ1-5, with 8 bases aligning to TRBD1. This CDR3 has 13 residues. Germline assignment: CDR1 LNHDA and CDR2 SQIVND (reference sequence). The junction had 5 bases not matched to a gene; V was cut back by 9 bases and J by 4 bases. The CDR3 bases are TGTGCCAGGGTACAGGGGGAGAATCAGCCCCAGCATTTT. It specifies CARVQGENQPQHF. The variable domain in full, completed from reference TRBV19 and TRBJ1-5, reads DGGITQSPKYLFRKEGQNVTLSCEQNLNHDAMYWYRQDPGQGLRLIYYSQIVNDFQKGDIAEGYSVSREKKESFPLTVTSAQKNPTAFYLCARVQGENQPQHFGDGTRLSIL.

As concerns this clone: Within the sample, other DNA sequences also encode this same CDR3. This chain joins TRBV2 and TRBJ1-5; D ambiguous. The CDR3 runs to 14 residues. Germline lookup yields CDR1 SNHLY and CDR2 FYNNEI. Trimming took 4 bases from V and 1 from J, leaving 8 bases between them. CDR3 loop: CASSAQRSNQPQHF. CDR3 DNA sequence: TGTGCCAGCAGTGCACAGCGAAGCAATCAGCCCCAGCATTTT.

The V and J genes are TRBV18 and TRBJ2-1; TRBD2 matches at 10 bases. Germline trimming cut 0 bases from V and 9 bases from J; bases unmatched to any gene: 8. The CDR3 contains 16 residues. Germline V CDR1 and CDR2: KGHSH, LQKENI. This CDR3 is CASSPPVAGGLPEQFF. DNA for the CDR3: TGTGCCAGCTCACCACCGGTAGCGGGGGGCCTCCCTGAGCAGTTCTTC.

This chain links TRBV9 with TRBJ1-2, with 10 bases identical to TRBD1. V gave up 4 bases and J gave up 3 bases; unmatched junction bases: 6. This CDR3 comprises 15 residues. From germline, CDR1 is SGDLS and CDR2 YYNGEE. The DNA for the CDR3 is TGTGCCAGCAGCTCCCGACAGGGGGCTTACTATGGCTACACCTTC. Translating gives CASSSRQGAYYGYTF.

The sample holds a few counts of this clone. This chain connects TRBV7-2 to TRBJ1-2, with a tentative D call TRBD1 (5 bases). The CDR3 totals 13 residues. Germline V gene sequence: CDR1 SGHTA, CDR2 FQGNSA. V was clipped by 4 bases and J by 7 bases, with 13 bases between them. CDR3 coding DNA: TGTGCCAGCAGCTCAGCCAGGGCCGCTGGCTACACCTTC. As protein: CASSSARAAGYTF.

The chain carries TRBV28 and TRBJ2-7; D may be TRBD2 (5 bases). The CDR3 covers 12 residues. Deletions cut 4 bases from V and 6 bases from J, with 10 bases between. Germline assignment: CDR1 MDHEN and CDR2 SYDVKM. CDR3 DNA: TGTGCCAGCAGTTGGACTGTCTCCGAGCAGTACTTC. It codes for CASSWTVSEQYF.